This TCR beta chain is drawn from a study of CD8+ T cells in alopecia areata. Study at large: Twice a day, 5 to 10 mg of oral tofacitinib was administered to treated patients.

Isolated RNA was reverse transcribed into cDNA used as the sequencing template. Profiling relied on immunoSEQ multiplex PCR, and the TCRdb table lists in-frame clones only, not all of them. The data show more than 110,000 clones, approximately 80% seen once. This clone appeared once. What it recognizes is unknown. Specified treatment: oral pan-JAK inhibitor, 5-10 mg twice daily. V lost 5 bases and J 5 bases, leaving 16 bases between the germline ends. Germline lookup yields CDR1 SGHTA and CDR2 FQGNSA. CDR3 length: 16 residues. Study-level results: Alopecia totalis/universalis scalp especially showed more expanded CD8+ clones than normal scalp. On tofacitinib, scalp clonality and expanded CD8+ clones among top 100 fell significantly. For baseline CD8+ expansion, any link to response stays uncertain with one nonresponder.

The receptor was derived from a human donor with alopecia areata. Here the sequenced sample was CD8+ T cells sorted from blood, taken at week 4, from a patient treated with tofacitinib. The chain couples TRBV7-2 to TRBJ1-6; no reliable D call. CDR3 in amino acids: CASSGIKPRDNSPLHF. In DNA, the CDR3 is TGTGCCAGCAGCGGAATTAAGCCAAGGGATAATTCACCCCTCCACTTT. Full variable domain (rest looked up from reference TRBV7-2 and TRBJ1-6): GAGVSQSPSNKVTEKGKDVELRCDPISGHTALYWYRQSLGQGLEFLIYFQGNSAPDKSGLPSDRFSAERTGGSVSTLTIQRTQQEDSAVYLCASSGIKPRDNSPLHFGNGTRLTVT.